These T cell receptor beta chains were read from a single sample in a study of CD8+CD57+ T cells in acquired aplastic anemia. TCRdb ran MiXCR on the reads and lists one entry per CDR3 protein. Counted here are about 210,000 distinct CDR3 sequences, roughly 55% occurring once; the ten biggest clones make up roughly 29%. Sequencing was done on a sample of sorted CD4+, CD8+, or CD8+CD57+ T cells (not recorded which) from PBMCs. The receptors come from a human donor in good health. Both conserved end residues are part of each CDR3. The D gene is left open where the match is weak. Size tells how often a clone was seen (once, few, many) or the class of an expanded clone, and some rows leave it out.

.	.	TRBJ2-7	TRBV7-9	TGTGCCAGCAGCGCAAGCCACGAGCAGTACTTC	CASSASHEQYF
.	many	TRBJ2-5	TRBV27	TGTGCCAGCAGGCGACAGGTCGGGGAGACCCAGTACTTC	CASRRQVGETQYF
.	once	TRBJ1-2	TRBV7-2	TGTGCCAGCAGCTTAGTGGGTGGCTACACCTTC	CASSLVGGYTF
.	.	TRBJ2-7	TRBV14	TGTGCCAGCAGTTACGGACAGACCCGAAGCCCGAGCGAGCAGTACTTC	CASSYGQTRSPSEQYF
.	.	TRBJ1-2	TRBV5-1	TGCGCCAGCAGCTTACTCTCAGGGTCCTATGGCTACACCTTC	CASSLLSGSYGYTF
.	.	TRBJ2-1	TRBV7-9	TGTGCCAGCAGCTTAGACAGGGCTAGCAATGAGCAGTTCTTC	CASSLDRASNEQFF
.	few	TRBJ2-2	TRBV29-1	TGCAGCGTCCAAGGGTGGGGGGCCGGGGAGCTGTTTTTT	CSVQGWGAGELFF
TRBD2	.	TRBJ2-5	TRBV20-1	TGCAGTGCTAGAGATTGGCTAGCGGTGTCCCAAGAGACCCAGTACTTC	CSARDWLAVSQETQYF
TRBD2	many	TRBJ2-3	TRBV5-6	TGTGCCAGCAGCTCTTCACTAGCGGGGGCCCTAAGAAGCACAGATACGCAGTATTTT	CASSSSLAGALRSTDTQYF
.	few	TRBJ1-2	TRBV20-1	TGCAGTGCTGACAAAGGGGTTGGCTATGGCTACACCTTC	CSADKGVGYGYTF
.	.	TRBJ1-3	TRBV7-9	TGTGCCAGCAGCTTAGCGTCAGGTGGAAACACCATATATTTT	CASSLASGGNTIYF
TRBD2	many	TRBJ2-7	TRBV11-1	TGTGCCAGCAGCTTAGTTTCTAGCGGGACTCCTGAGCAGTACTTC	CASSLVSSGTPEQYF
TRBD1	.	TRBJ2-7	TRBV7-2	TGTGCCAGCAGCCAAGTTCAGGGGGCCCACGAGCAGTACTTC	CASSQVQGAHEQYF
.	.	TRBJ2-2	TRBV19	TGTGACAGTAGTATCCGGGCCCTGAACACCGGGGAGCTGTCTTTT	CDSSIRALNTGELSF
TRBD2	.	TRBJ2-7	TRBV19	TGTGCCAGTAGCATCCGCCGGGGTAGCGGGGTCTACGAGCAGTACTTC	CASSIRRGSGVYEQYF
.	.	TRBJ1-1	TRBV6-6	TGTGCCAGCAGATACACAGGTGAAGCTTTCTTT	CASRYTGEAFF
.	few	TRBJ2-1	TRBV19	TGTGCCAGTAGTACAAGGGACCGCAATGAGCAGTTCTTC	CASSTRDRNEQFF
TRBD2	many	TRBJ2-7	TRBV5-5	TGTGCCAGCGAGCCGGGACTAGCGGACCGGAACGAGCAGTACTTC	CASEPGLADRNEQYF
.	.	TRBJ1-2	TRBV2	TGTGCCAGCAGTGATAGCGGTGGGAAACGTGGCTACACCTTC	CASSDSGGKRGYTF
.	many	TRBJ2-1	TRBV2	TGTGCCAGCAGTGAATCCCCTAGCACGAGCTCCTACAATGAGCAGTTCTTC	CASSESPSTSSYNEQFF
TRBD2	.	TRBJ2-3	TRBV7-9	TGCGCCAGCAGCCAAGATGGAGCGGGGGGCCCTACGCAGTATTTT	CASSQDGAGGPTQYF
.	many	TRBJ1-6	TRBV6-5	TGTGCCAGCAGTGACATCTTGAGCTCCTATAATTCACCCCTCCACTTT	CASSDILSSYNSPLHF
TRBD1	once	TRBJ2-5	TRBV6-1	TGTGCCAGCAGTGAATGGGCCTCAGGGGGACCGACCCAGTACTTC	CASSEWASGGPTQYF
TRBD1	many	TRBJ1-5	TRBV19	TGTGCCAGTACCCGGACAGGGGAATCTGGCAATCAGCCCCAGCATTTT	CASTRTGESGNQPQHF
.	.	TRBJ2-3	TRBV20-1	TGCAGTGCTAGAGAGTCGGGGGTGGACACAGATACGCAGTATTTT	CSARESGVDTDTQYF
.	.	TRBJ1-5	TRBV7-2	TGTGCCAGCAGTGGGCGGGGGGGCGGTCAGCCCCAGCATTTT	CASSGRGGGQPQHF
.	.	TRBJ1-1	TRBV5-1	TGCGCCAGCGGGGATCGGGGGCTCGTTATCTTT	CASGDRGLVIF
TRBD2	.	TRBJ2-7	TRBV6-6	TGTGCCAGCAGTTACTCCATCCAAGCGGGGGGGCCCCCTGGGTACGAGCAGTACTTC	CASSYSIQAGGPPGYEQYF
TRBD1	once	TRBJ2-5	TRBV7-9	TGTGCCAGCAGTTTGGGGGGACAGGGGGCAGGAGAGACCCAGTACTTC	CASSLGGQGAGETQYF
TRBD1	.	TRBJ2-2	TRBV7-7	TGTGCAACCAGAACGGGACAGGGGGCCACCGGGGAGCTGTTTTTT	CATRTGQGATGELFF
.	.	TRBJ1-2	TRBV7-3	TGTGCCAGCAGCCCTGACGGATTCTATGGCTACACCTTC	CASSPDGFYGYTF
.	once	TRBJ1-1	TRBV2	TGTGCCAGCAGCCCCGCCGGGAGGGATGAAGCTTTCTTT	CASSPAGRDEAFF
TRBD2	few	TRBJ2-2	TRBV24-1	TGTGCCACCAGCAACCGGGGGGGACGGGAGCTGTTTTTT	CATSNRGGRELFF
.	.	TRBJ2-1	TRBV24-1	TGTGCCACCCGAGGGGGGAGCTCCTACAATGAGCAGTTCTTC	CATRGGSSYNEQFF
TRBD2	.	TRBJ2-5	TRBV9	TGTGCCAGCAGCGGAGCGGGAAGCCAAGAGACCCAGTACTTC	CASSGAGSQETQYF
.	.	TRBJ1-1	TRBV10-3	TGTGCCATCAGTGATCCAGCGTCCCACACTGAAGCTTTCTTT	CAISDPASHTEAFF
.	once	TRBJ2-3	TRBV7-9	TGTGCCAGCAGCCCATCTGGGACCGGGGGCGATACGCAGTATTTT	CASSPSGTGGDTQYF
.	.	TRBJ1-6	TRBV7-6	TGTGCCAGCAGCTCCGACGTTGCTTCACCCCTCCACTTT	CASSSDVASPLHF
TRBD2	.	TRBJ2-7	TRBV7-9	TGTGCCAGCAGCCCCGCCGGGACTAGCGGGAGATACGAGCAGTACTTC	CASSPAGTSGRYEQYF
TRBD1	.	TRBJ2-7	TRBV20-1	TGCAGTGCCAAATCCGGGACAGGGAGCTTCTCCTACGAGCAGTACTTC	CSAKSGTGSFSYEQYF
.	.	TRBJ1-1	TRBV20-1	TGCAGTGCTCGGACGGACGGTTCGGACACTGAAGCTTTCTTT	CSARTDGSDTEAFF
TRBD1	many	TRBJ2-7	TRBV7-6	TGTGCCAGCAGCGGTTCCGGGACAGGGGTACACGAGCAGTACTTC	CASSGSGTGVHEQYF
TRBD1	.	TRBJ1-5	TRBV12-3/TRBV12-4	TGTGCCAGCAGAGCAGGGGGCGATCAGCCCCAGCATTTT	CASRAGGDQPQHF
TRBD1	once	TRBJ2-1	TRBV7-3	TGTGCCAGCAGCTCGACAGGGGTGGACAATGAGCAGTTCTTC	CASSSTGVDNEQFF
.	.	TRBJ2-7	TRBV29-1	TGCAGCGTTGTACGGGACGGGAGCTCCTACGAGCAGTACTTC	CSVVRDGSSYEQYF
.	.	TRBJ1-6	TRBV7-9	TGTGCCAGCAGCTTATATGGGGCCCTCCTCCACTTT	CASSLYGALLHF